The entry that follows covers one T cell receptor beta chain sequence. Its antigen is unknown. Base qualities are missing; no much larger clone stands one base away. The sample's time point label is to be understood as: week 35, safety follow-up. Each vaccine dose, consisting of 300 ug of a 20-mer mutant IDH1 peptide in Montanide, was administered subcutaneously with topical imiquimod. Across visits V03 through V10, patients got a total of eight vaccinations, given in weeks 1, 3, 5, 7, 11, 15, 19 and 23. The donors had newly diagnosed IDH1-mutant astrocytomas of WHO grade 3 or 4 that showed loss of nuclear ATRX. The samples were drawn from NOA16, a multicentre, single-arm, open-label phase I trial in Germany that tested a mutant IDH1 peptide vaccine in humans for the first time. The DNeasy Blood and Tissue Kit was used to extract genomic DNA from EDTA blood for TCRB sequencing. The method was the immunoSEQ multiplex PCR assay. Rearranged TCR beta chain sequences were amplified using the hsTCRB Kit according to the manufacturer's protocol. Sequencing of TCRB libraries was carried out on an Illumina MiSeq. The published analysis was carried out like this. The kit vendor's proprietary platform handled demultiplexing, trimming and gene mapping. Not all clones reach the TCRdb copy of this immuneACCESS table, which keeps in-frame sequences only. Checked studies attribute under half of the gap to unresolved V genes and leave the rest unexplained. V and J calls and clone size follow that table, whereas D and trimming were derived from the DNA. Counted in this sample were approximately 44,000 clones; approximately 80% of them appeared once. Over 9% of the sample is held by the ten biggest clonotypes.

The entry originates in a study of a mutant IDH1 vaccine in newly diagnosed glioma (dated by TCRdb to about 2021). About the investigation overall: Vaccination started 4-6 weeks after radiotherapy alone, or was given together with temozolomide cycles in the groups whose treatment included chemotherapy. Longitudinal TCRB deep sequencing was performed for 25 to 30 treated patients wherever samples were available for exploratory analyses. The week-35 safety follow-up took place at visit V12, and the week-47 end of study took place at visit V13. Prior to enrollment, standard therapy consisting of radiotherapy alone, temozolomide alone, or radiochemotherapy with temozolomide had been administered to patients, with the combination being received by most patients. The approximately 29 treated patients were roughly 62% male and roughly 40% female, with a mean age of about 43 years. Peripheral blood was collected at six visits: V03 (baseline), V05, V07, V10, V12 and V13.

On the study overall, not on this receptor specifically: Pseudoprogression appeared unrelated to alterations in the top peripheral T cell clonotypes detected by TCRB sequencing. It was noted by the authors that analyses of patient blood samples could not be reproduced owing to sample limitations. Vaccine-induced immune responses across multiple MHC alleles were detected in 93.3% of patients. Selection of PBMC samples for TCRB deep sequencing was based on availability.

The CDR3, from cysteine to phenylalanine, totals 13 residues. Only CDR3 DNA is held: 39 bases, read in frame from base 1. For CDR1 and CDR2, the germline V gene lists MGHRA and YSYEKL. V and J are truncated by 6 bases and 13 bases respectively, leaving an intervening sequence of 21 bases. This clonotype originated in a man aged 35 to 55 with glioma. The input for sequencing was PBMCs, taken from a glioma patient whose treatment included an IDH1 peptide vaccine. The chain uses TRBV4-1 and TRBJ1-2, with a tentative D gene TRBD1 over 6 matching bases. The CDR3 reads as follows: CASRRATGSDGTF. In nucleotide form, the sequence is TGCGCCAGCAGGCGGGCAACAGGGTCCGATGGCACCTTC.